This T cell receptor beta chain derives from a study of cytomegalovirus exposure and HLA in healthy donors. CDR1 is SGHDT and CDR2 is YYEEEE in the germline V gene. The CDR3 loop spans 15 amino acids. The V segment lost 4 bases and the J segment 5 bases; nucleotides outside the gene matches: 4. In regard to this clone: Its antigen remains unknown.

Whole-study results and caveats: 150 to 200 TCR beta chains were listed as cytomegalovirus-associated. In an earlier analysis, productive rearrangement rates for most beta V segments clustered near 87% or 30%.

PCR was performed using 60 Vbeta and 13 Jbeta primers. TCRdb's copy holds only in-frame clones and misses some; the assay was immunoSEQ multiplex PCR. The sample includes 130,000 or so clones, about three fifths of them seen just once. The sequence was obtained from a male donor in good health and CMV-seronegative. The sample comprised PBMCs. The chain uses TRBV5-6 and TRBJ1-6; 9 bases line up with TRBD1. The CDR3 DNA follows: TGTGCCAGCAGCCCCGGGACAGGGAATAATTCACCCCTCCACTTT. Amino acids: CASSPGTGNNSPLHF.